This TCR beta chain was found in a study of cytomegalovirus exposure and HLA in healthy donors. Study results and limitations: Within the approximately 110 validation repertoires, first-cohort TCR clusters tended to co-occur, according to a later analysis. In vitro checks showed that a few CMV-associated chains really do target CMV antigens.

A word on this clone: Its antigen is not known.

Produced via immunoSEQ multiplex PCR; TCRdb's table is partial and in-frame only. The sample has more than 95,000 clones; roughly nine tenths are singletons. The CDR3 is made up of 17 amino acids. V gave up 2 bases and J gave up 1 base; unmatched junction bases: 7. Germline V gene sequence: CDR1 SGHTA, CDR2 FQGNSA. The sequence derives from a woman under 30 in good health and CMV-seronegative. What was sequenced was PBMCs. The chain combines TRBV7-2 with TRBJ2-5; 10 nucleotides agree with TRBD1. The DNA for the CDR3 is TGTGCCAGCAGCTTACCGTGGACAGGGGGGTTCCAAGAGACCCAGTACTTC. This encodes CASSLPWTGGFQETQYF.